These 24 T cell receptor beta chains were all obtained from the same sample, sequenced in a study of shared clonotypes between healthy human individuals. The protocol was immunoSEQ multiplex PCR, while the TCRdb copy is restricted to in-frame clones and leaves out a portion. The sample shows about 960,000 clones, over 60% of them seen only once. Sequenced: memory CD4+ T cells sorted from blood. Specified subset: CD45RA-negative fraction. The receptors derive from a man between 18 and 29 years old in good health.

The chain joins TRBV2 to TRBJ2-3; 11 nucleotides match TRBD2. The CDR3 is made up of 14 amino acids. CDR1 is SNHLY and CDR2 is FYNNEI in the germline V gene. Trimming removed 6 bases from V and 5 bases from J; junction bases left unmatched: 4. The CDR3, as DNA: TGTGCCAGCAGGGCCGGGACTAGCGGAGATACGCAGTATTTT. This codes for CASRAGTSGDTQYF.

On this clone itself: At the DNA level, this CDR3 is encoded by other sequences in the same sample as well. V is TRBV11-2 and J is TRBJ2-3, with TRBD2 identical over 9 bases. The germline V gene has CDR1 SGHAT and CDR2 FQNNGV. Germline trimming cut 2 bases from V and 2 bases from J; bases unmatched to any gene: 8. The CDR3 has 17 amino acids. The CDR3 DNA sequence: TGTGCCAGCAGCTTACGGGGTCTAGCGGGGCCCACAGATACGCAGTATTTT. Protein: CASSLRGLAGPTDTQYF.

The rearrangement links TRBV27 to TRBJ2-1, with TRBD2 as a possible D gene (6 bases). The ends were cut back, 0 bases at V and 9 bases at J, with 9 bases in the middle. CDR1 and CDR2 (germline): MNHEY, SMNVEV (reference sequence). The CDR3 length is 13 residues. The CDR3 loop reads CASSLSLASEQFF. DNA for the CDR3: TGTGCCAGCAGTTTATCACTAGCAAGTGAGCAGTTCTTC.

The chain is built from TRBV7-9 and TRBJ2-2, with TRBD2 identical over 7 bases. Germline trimming cut 5 bases from V and 1 base from J; bases unmatched to any gene: 1. Germline CDR1 and CDR2: SEHNR and FQNEAQ (reference sequence). This CDR3 contains 14 residues. CDR3 bases: TGTGCCAGCAGCCCTAGCGGGAACACCGGGGAGCTGTTTTTT. The encoded protein is CASSPSGNTGELFF.

The chain couples TRBV7-2 to TRBJ2-1; 11 bases are a match to TRBD2. The J segment lost 4 bases and the V segment lost 6 bases, leaving 8 bases of the junction unmatched. Germline assignment: CDR1 SGHTA and CDR2 FQGNSA. CDR3 length: 16 residues. The CDR3 is CASSGGLAGGYNEQFF. The CDR3 nucleotides are TGTGCCAGCAGTGGGGGATTAGCGGGAGGGTACAATGAGCAGTTCTTC.

This sequence joins TRBV11-3 and TRBJ2-5; D may be TRBD2 (5 bases). Germline V CDR1 and CDR2: SGHNT, YENEEA. This CDR3 has 13 residues. Trimming took off 2 bases at V and 4 bases at J, with 8 bases between the two ends. The CDR3 DNA is TGTGCCAGCAGCTTAACAGCGGTAGAGACCCAGTACTTC. This sequence encodes CASSLTAVETQYF.

This chain connects TRBV7-2 to TRBJ2-4, with 8 bases lining up with TRBD2. CDR1 SGHTA and CDR2 FQGNSA come from the germline V gene. CDR3 size: 17 residues. The junction had 14 bases not matched to a gene; V was cut back by 2 bases and J by 8 bases. The CDR3: CASSLRIRGLGTDIQYF. CDR3 coding DNA: TGTGCCAGCAGCTTAAGGATTCGGGGACTAGGGACGGACATTCAGTACTTC.

V is TRBV7-2 and J is TRBJ1-5, with 8 bases fitting TRBD1. J lost 3 bases, V lost 1 base, and 14 bases had no gene match. This CDR3 has 19 residues. Germline V gives CDR1 SGHTA, CDR2 FQGNSA. In nucleotides, the CDR3 is TGTGCCAGCAGCTTAGATAGGACAGGGTATGGGCGCCTCAATCAGCCCCAGCATTTT. It codes for CASSLDRTGYGRLNQPQHF.

J is TRBJ2-1 and V is TRBV11-2; 13 nucleotides align to TRBD2. J was trimmed by 7 bases and V by 4 bases; bases with no gene match: 4. Per the germline V gene, CDR1 is SGHAT and CDR2 is FQNNGV. CDR3 length: 15 amino acids. For the CDR3, the DNA is TGTGCCAGCAGCTCCGGGACTAGCGGGGTAAATGAGCAGTTCTTC. Protein product: CASSSGTSGVNEQFF.

This clone was picked up a small number of times. V and J are TRBV9 and TRBJ1-5, with a tentative D call TRBD1 (6 bases). Germline CDR1 SGDLS, CDR2 YYNGEE. The CDR3 is made up of 15 amino acids. V was shortened by 3 bases and J by 3 bases, with 13 bases between the two germline ends. CDR3 coding DNA: TGTGCCAGCAGCGCAGCCCAGGGGCTCAATCAGCCCCAGCATTTT. It specifies CASSAAQGLNQPQHF.

The CDR3 is CASRPDSTGGRETQYF. CDR3 coding DNA: TGTGCCAGCAGACCCGATTCTACAGGGGGCAGGGAGACCCAGTACTTC. This chain joins TRBV27 and TRBJ2-5; 9 positions match TRBD1. This CDR3 contains 16 residues. V lost 6 bases, J lost 5 bases, and 13 bases stayed unmatched. Germline lookup yields CDR1 MNHEY and CDR2 SMNVEV (reference sequence).

The CDR3 sequence: CATSAYRMERGYGYTF. The CDR3 DNA sequence: TGTGCCACCAGCGCCTACCGTATGGAAAGGGGCTATGGCTACACCTTC. The chain recombines TRBV15 with TRBJ1-2; a weak D match, TRBD1 (5 bases). Trimming cost V 5 bases and J 4 bases, with 20 bases left between them. The CDR3 contains 16 residues. The germline CDR1 and CDR2 sequences are LNHNV and YYDKDF (reference sequence).

The chain couples TRBV18 to TRBJ2-7; TRBD1 aligns across 10 bases. The CDR3 contains 17 residues. Unmatched junction bases numbered 10, after V lost 1 base and J lost 4 bases. Germline loops: CDR1 KGHSH, CDR2 LQKENI. This chain's CDR3 is CASSPLPPGQGLYEQYF. Here the CDR3 DNA reads TGTGCCAGCTCACCACTACCCCCGGGACAGGGGTTATACGAGCAGTACTTC.

This chain connects TRBV10-1 to TRBJ2-3; perhaps TRBD1 as D (6 bases). The V gene's germline CDR1 is WNHNN and CDR2 SYGVQD (reference sequence). The CDR3 is 15 amino acids. The V gene lost 0 bases and the J gene lost 2 bases, with 9 bases spanning the gap. For the CDR3, the DNA is TGCGCCAGCAGTGAGTCGGGACACATCACAGATACGCAGTATTTT. It encodes CASSESGHITDTQYF.

V is TRBV2 and J is TRBJ1-6, with unresolved D. The V end was cut by 5 bases, the J end by 2 bases, with 10 bases between. The CDR3 length is 15 residues. In germline, CDR1 is SNHLY, CDR2 FYNNEI. This CDR3 reads CASSPGSTYNSPLHF. CDR3 DNA: TGTGCCAGCAGTCCGGGGAGCACCTATAATTCACCCCTCCACTTT.

J is TRBJ2-7 and V is TRBV27; possibly TRBD2 for D (6 bases). The CDR3 is made up of 13 amino acids. Trimming shortened V by 5 bases and J by 7 bases, and 15 bases separated the two germline ends. Germline V CDR1 and CDR2: MNHEY, SMNVEV (reference sequence). CDR3: CASSAGTPFEQYF. CDR3 DNA sequence: TGTGCCAGCAGTGCCGGGACTCCGTTTGAGCAGTACTTC.

CDR3 sequence reads: CASARIDRNKQETQYF. CDR3 DNA: TGTGCCAGCGCCCGAATCGACCGAAACAAACAAGAGACCCAGTACTTC. The J gene is TRBJ2-5, the V gene TRBV18; the D is unclear. Trimming cost V 8 bases and J 2 bases, with 21 bases left between them. CDR3 length: 16 amino acids. Germline CDR1 and CDR2: KGHSH and LQKENI.

A note on this clone: Other DNA variants within this sample encode the same CDR3. This rearrangement joins TRBV27 to TRBJ1-2; a possible D gene is TRBD1 (6 bases). Trimming pared 2 bases from V and 0 bases from J, leaving 10 bases between. CDR3 size: 15 residues. Looked up from germline, CDR1 is MNHEY and CDR2 is SMNVEV (reference sequence). Written as DNA, the CDR3 is TGTGCCAGCAGTTTACAAGGGGGGACTAACTATGGCTACACCTTC. This sequence encodes CASSLQGGTNYGYTF.

V gene TRBV5-1 combines with J gene TRBJ1-2; D is unresolved. The V gene's germline CDR1 is SGHRS and CDR2 YFSETQ. The length of the CDR3 is 14 residues. Deletions cut 0 bases from V and 8 bases from J, with 14 bases between. This chain's CDR3 is CASSLAPQAWGYTF. The CDR3, as DNA: TGCGCCAGCAGCTTGGCCCCGCAGGCTTGGGGCTACACCTTC.

The J gene is TRBJ1-5, the V gene TRBV19; D might be TRBD1 (5 bases). The V gene lost 2 bases and the J gene lost 6 bases, with 14 bases spanning the gap. Germline CDR1 LNHDA, CDR2 SQIVND (reference sequence). The CDR3 sequence is 15 residues long. CDR3 residues: CASSISRDFGQPQHF. CDR3 nucleotides: TGTGCCAGTAGTATATCCAGGGACTTCGGTCAGCCCCAGCATTTT.

The CDR3 spells CASSQDYGYTF. As DNA, the CDR3 is TGTGCCAGCAGTCAGGATTATGGCTACACCTTC. The V and J genes are TRBV6-1 and TRBJ1-2; no clear D. The CDR3 extends over 11 amino acids. Trimming took off 5 bases at V and 5 bases at J, with 6 bases between the two ends. From germline, CDR1 is MNHNS and CDR2 SASEGT.

This clone was detected only once. This chain joins TRBV15 and TRBJ1-5, with a tentative D call TRBD1 (5 bases). V gave up 0 bases and J gave up 0 bases, with 9 bases separating them. The germline V gene encodes CDR1 LNHNV and CDR2 YYDKDF (reference sequence). The CDR3 runs to 16 residues. CDR3 coding DNA: TGTGCCACCAGCAGAGACAGGGCCTATAGCAATCAGCCCCAGCATTTT. This translates into CATSRDRAYSNQPQHF.

The V call is TRBV4-1, the J call TRBJ2-1, with 8 positions matching TRBD1. Germline loops: CDR1 MGHRA, CDR2 YSYEKL. This CDR3 is built from 15 residues. After removal of 1 base from V and 5 bases from J, the junction contained 4 bases not matched to a gene. The CDR3 region has the DNA TGCGCCAGCAGCCAAGGGGACAGGAGGAACAATGAGCAGTTCTTC. Translated, it gives CASSQGDRRNNEQFF.

In the case of this clone: Other DNA sequences within the sample encode an identical CDR3. The rearrangement uses TRBV30 and TRBJ2-4, with D tentatively TRBD1 (6 bases). Germline V gene data show CDR1 as GTSNPN and CDR2 as SVGIG (reference sequence). CDR3 length: 16 residues. V lost 0 bases and J lost 0, with 12 bases in between. The CDR3 coding sequence is TGTGCCTGGAGTGTTGGACAGCCCCTAGCCAAAAACATTCAGTACTTC. This encodes CAWSVGQPLAKNIQYF. Supplemented by reference TRBV30 and TRBJ2-4, the full variable domain reads SQTIHQWPATLVQPVGSPLSLECTVEGTSNPNLYWYRQAAGRGLQLLFYSVGIGQISSEVPQNLSASRPQDRQFILSSKKLLLSDSGFYLCAWSVGQPLAKNIQYFGAGTRLSVL.